This T cell receptor beta chain stems from a study of CD8 T cells in Susac syndrome. Sequencing of TCR beta was performed on blood CD8+ and CD4+ T cells. With 1 base removed from V and 4 bases from J, the gap between germline ends came to 11 bases. The CDR3 length is 14 residues. Germline loops: CDR1 SEHNR, CDR2 FQNEAQ (reference sequence). cDNA came from approximately 0.5 to 1 ug RNA primed by random hexamers. Amplification of TCR beta CDR3 was carried out by immunoSEQ multiplex PCR, which covered 54 Vbeta and 13 Jbeta segments. TCRdb reprocessed the immunoSEQ multiplex PCR reads via MiXCR and lists one record per CDR3 protein. The sample has about 110,000 distinct CDR3 sequences, roughly 94% seen once; the top ten hold over 0.35%.

V gene TRBV7-9 combines with J gene TRBJ2-7; D call uncertain. The sample taken for sequencing was CD8+ T cells from PBMCs. This TCR was recovered from a human donor with Susac syndrome. The CDR3 DNA reads as TGTGCCAGCAGCTTAGGAGACCTCGGGTACGAGCAGTACTTC. Its translation is CASSLGDLGYEQYF.